The 2 T cell receptor beta chains in this list originate from one sample, sequenced in a study of T-cell reconstitution after alpha-beta-depleted transplantation in children (dated by TCRdb to the mid-2010s). What the work shows at the level of the full study, not this receptor alone: The frequencies of hyperexpanded clones fell over the following months, and after one year, T-cell counts and TCRbeta diversity were mostly attributed to newly produced T cells.

Their recognized antigens are unknown. Library generation was performed with PCR. The data were produced on an Illumina HiSeq 2500. Molecular barcoding was employed in the preparation of TCR libraries, with unique molecular identifiers being used to normalize TCRbeta repertoire quantification. TCRdb trimmed the raw reads at Q25, called clones with MiXCR and kept productive beta chains. Each record represents a unique CDR3 protein, reported with the most common genes and DNA among its rows. The sample data list 330,000 or so distinct CDR3 sequences, and around 7.1% of these were observed just once. Approximately 8.6% of the sample belongs to the ten largest clones. Sample treatment or condition, as interpreted from the label and publication: allogeneic hematopoietic cell transplantation with graft depleted of TCRalphabeta T cells and CD19 B cells. The sequencing used peripheral blood, collected 360 days after TCRalphabeta/CD19-depleted stem cell transplant. These receptors were taken from a female patient between 2 and 15 years old who had a stem cell transplant for Fanconi anemia, so the T cells may come from the graft donor.

This clonotype has just one count. V and J are TRBV2 and TRBJ2-2; TRBD1 agrees at 12 bases. The trim removed 0 bases at V and 7 bases at J, leaving 6 bases unmatched. This CDR3 is 17 amino acids long. Germline CDR1 and CDR2: SNHLY and FYNNEI. The CDR3 DNA follows: TGTGCCAGCAGTGAAGCCGGGACAGGGGGCGTTGGCGGGGAGCTGTTTTTT. Amino acids: CASSEAGTGGVGGELFF. Full variable domain (remainder filled in from reference TRBV2 and TRBJ2-2): EPEVTQTPSHQVTQMGQEVILRCVPISNHLYFYWYRQILGQKVEFLVSFYNNEISEKSEIFDDQFSVERPDGSNFTLKIRSTKLEDSAMYFCASSEAGTGGVGGELFFGEGSRLTVL.

V and J are TRBV28 and TRBJ2-7, with no clear D. The CDR3 is 13 amino acids. V gave up 5 bases and J gave up 3 bases, with 11 bases separating them. Germline assignment: CDR1 MDHEN and CDR2 SYDVKM. The CDR3 loop reads CASSHGRNYEQYV. The DNA of the CDR3 is TGTGCCAGCAGTCACGGACGGAACTACGAGCAGTACGTC.